These 26 T cell receptor beta chains came from one sample sequenced in a study of cytomegalovirus exposure and HLA in healthy donors. PCR used 60 Vbeta primers and 13 Jbeta primers. TCRdb's table, derived via immunoSEQ multiplex PCR, lists solely in-frame clones and lacks some. The sample gives some 200,000 clones, more than 60% of which show up once; about 16% is in the top ten. Specimen: PBMCs. These receptors were collected from a man aged 35 to 55 in good health and CMV-seronegative.

The table lists this clone with a few counts. The CDR3 spells CASSFGENTEAFF. In DNA form, the CDR3 reads TGTGCCAGCAGTTTCGGGGAGAACACTGAAGCTTTCTTT. V is TRBV28 and J is TRBJ1-1, with D unresolved. The CDR3 contains 13 residues. V lost 3 bases, J lost 1 base, and 6 bases lay in between. CDR1 and CDR2 (germline): MDHEN, SYDVKM.

J is TRBJ1-3 and V is TRBV9, with D hard to call. The V and J ends lost 3 bases and 4 bases respectively, with 11 bases between them. This CDR3 has 14 amino acids. CDR1 SGDLS and CDR2 YYNGEE come from the germline V gene. CDR3 loop: CASSATTEGNTIYF. The CDR3 region has the DNA TGTGCCAGCAGCGCCACCACGGAGGGAAACACCATATATTTT.

The chain combines TRBV27 with TRBJ2-4; D is possibly TRBD1 (5 bases). Germline V gene data show CDR1 as MNHEY and CDR2 as SMNVEV (reference sequence). This CDR3 comprises 17 residues. The V and J ends lost 0 bases and 2 bases respectively, with 14 bases between them. This chain's CDR3 is CASSLSRPGLTKNIQYF. CDR3 coding DNA: TGTGCCAGCAGTTTATCCCGGCCAGGGTTGACCAAAAACATTCAGTACTTC.

V usage is TRBV7-2 and J usage is TRBJ1-2; 7 nucleotides align to TRBD1. This CDR3 has 14 residues. Germline CDR1 SGHTA, CDR2 FQGNSA. Losses at the gene ends were 2 bases for V and 7 bases for J; bases not matched to a gene: 7. The CDR3: CASSLSSGTAGYTF. CDR3 nucleotides: TGTGCCAGCAGCTTATCTTCCGGGACAGCTGGCTACACCTTC.

The J gene is TRBJ2-1, the V gene TRBV5-1, with TRBD2 identical over 11 bases. Germline values: CDR1 SGHRS, CDR2 YFSETQ. The CDR3 totals 15 residues. J lost 0 bases, V lost 7 bases, and 3 bases had no gene match. The CDR3 sequence: CASQGLAGSYNEQFF. The CDR3 DNA sequence: TGCGCCAGCCAAGGACTAGCGGGCTCCTACAATGAGCAGTTCTTC.

The chain couples TRBV11-1 to TRBJ1-1; D may be TRBD1 (6 bases). Trimming pared 4 bases from V and 11 bases from J, leaving 17 bases between. Germline V gives CDR1 SGHAT, CDR2 FQDESV (reference sequence). This CDR3 is built from 13 residues. The CDR3 DNA is TGTGCCAGCAGCTCCGGCAGGGGCTTAGGGGCTTTCTTT. Amino acid sequence: CASSSGRGLGAFF.

The CDR3 is CASSARTSSGNTIYF. The CDR3, as DNA: TGTGCCAGCAGCGCAAGGACATCCTCTGGAAACACCATATATTTT. The chain links TRBV9 to TRBJ1-3; tentatively, D is TRBD1 (5 bases). Germline lookup yields CDR1 SGDLS and CDR2 YYNGEE. Trimming stripped 3 bases from V and 0 bases from J, with 10 bases between. The CDR3 is made up of 15 amino acids.

This sequence joins TRBV28 and TRBJ1-2; 8 bases line up with TRBD1. The J segment lost 7 bases and the V segment lost 4 bases, leaving 8 bases of the junction unmatched. The CDR3 is 14 amino acids. CDR1 and CDR2 from the germline V gene are MDHEN and SYDVKM. CDR3 in amino acids: CASSSLQGAGGYTF. CDR3 nucleotide sequence: TGTGCCAGCAGTTCCCTTCAGGGGGCGGGTGGCTACACCTTC.

The chain is built from TRBV18 and TRBJ2-4; D unclear. CDR1 and CDR2 (germline): KGHSH, LQKENI. This CDR3 has 14 residues. V was cut by 3 bases and J by 4 bases, with 10 bases left in between. CDR3 amino acids: CASSPAGPKNIQYF. The CDR3 region has the DNA TGTGCCAGCTCACCCGCTGGGCCTAAAAACATTCAGTACTTC.

This clone was found a few times. This rearrangement joins TRBV7-3 to TRBJ2-3, with TRBD2 matching 11 bases. V shed 5 bases, J shed 5 bases, and the junction held 3 bases outside the gene matches. The CDR3 length is 14 residues. CDR1 is SGHTA, CDR2 FQGTGA, per germline. CDR3 DNA: TGTGCCAGCAGCCGTGGACTAGCGGGAGATACGCAGTATTTT. It specifies CASSRGLAGDTQYF.

The rearrangement uses TRBV5-1 and TRBJ2-1; D remains unclear. The CDR3 is 12 residues long. V shed 2 bases and J shed 9 bases, with 9 bases lying between them. In germline, CDR1 is SGHRS, CDR2 YFSETQ. The DNA for the CDR3 is TGCGCCAGCAGCTTACAAGTAACTGAGCAGTTCTTC. Its translation is CASSLQVTEQFF.

This chain uses TRBV5-1 with TRBJ2-1, with D perhaps TRBD2 (7 bases). Trimming took 3 bases from V and 6 from J, leaving 13 bases between them. CDR3 length: 14 amino acids. Per the germline V gene, CDR1 is SGHRS and CDR2 is YFSETQ. This chain's CDR3 is CASSWGGGSNEQFF. CDR3 bases: TGCGCCAGCAGCTGGGGAGGGGGATCCAATGAGCAGTTCTTC.

J is TRBJ2-7 and V is TRBV11-2, with D possibly TRBD1 on 6 matching bases. The germline V gene has CDR1 SGHAT and CDR2 FQNNGV. V lost 5 bases to trimming and J lost 2 bases, with 10 bases between them. This CDR3 region has 13 residues. CDR3 DNA: TGTGCCAGCAGCACTGGACAGACCTACGAGCAGTACTTC. Its translation: CASSTGQTYEQYF.

V and J are TRBV7-6 and TRBJ1-2; tentative D call: TRBD1 (5 bases). The V gene's germline CDR1 is SGHVS and CDR2 FNYEAQ. V was clipped by 5 bases and J by 4 bases, with 17 bases between them. The length of the CDR3 is 15 residues. For the CDR3, the DNA is TGTGCCAGCAGCCCTGGGGGACTCTCCTCCTATGGCTACACCTTC. This codes for CASSPGGLSSYGYTF.

A few counts support this clone. V usage is TRBV19 and J usage is TRBJ1-1, with 11 positions matching TRBD1. V gave up 10 bases and J gave up 0 bases; unmatched junction bases: 7. Germline CDR1 and CDR2: LNHDA and SQIVND (reference sequence). This CDR3 is 15 amino acids long. CDR3 sequence reads: CATNGQGALNTEAFF. The CDR3 DNA is TGTGCCACCAACGGACAGGGGGCTTTGAACACTGAAGCTTTCTTT.

This sequence joins TRBV7-7 and TRBJ2-7; 11 nucleotides agree with TRBD1. Germline V gives CDR1 SSHAT, CDR2 FNYEAQ (reference sequence). The CDR3 loop spans 14 amino acids. V gave up 3 bases and J gave up 5 bases; unmatched junction bases: 3. CDR3 DNA sequence: TGTGCCAGCAGCTTGGGGACAGGGGGAAACGAGCAGTACTTC. It encodes CASSLGTGGNEQYF.

The chain is built from TRBV10-3 and TRBJ2-5, with 11 bases fitting TRBD2. V was pared by 10 bases and J by 2 bases, with 3 bases of the junction left unmatched. This CDR3 comprises 13 residues. The V gene's germline CDR1 is ENHRY and CDR2 SYGVKD. The chain's CDR3 is CATLAGGQETQYF. The CDR3 bases are TGTGCCACCCTAGCGGGGGGACAAGAGACCCAGTACTTC.

This clone was recorded once. The CDR3 sequence: CASSTNLAGGTDTQYF. The CDR3 DNA reads TGCGCCAGCAGCACCAACCTAGCGGGGGGCACAGATACGCAGTATTTT. V gene TRBV5-1 combines with J gene TRBJ2-3; 10 positions match TRBD2. The CDR3 sequence is 16 residues long. In germline, CDR1 is SGHRS, CDR2 YFSETQ. V was clipped by 4 bases and J by 1 base; unmatched bases: 6.

This CDR3 reads CASRPSTGEETQYF. For the CDR3, the DNA is TGTGCCAGCAGGCCATCGACAGGGGAAGAGACCCAGTACTTC. The gene calls are TRBV9 and TRBJ2-5; 8 bases line up with TRBD1. Germline CDR1 is SGDLS and CDR2 is YYNGEE. This CDR3 contains 14 residues. J was trimmed by 3 bases and V by 5 bases; bases with no gene match: 6.

This chain joins TRBV4-2 and TRBJ2-1; 10 bases are shared with TRBD1. Germline V lookup: CDR1 LGHNA, CDR2 YNFKEQ. The length of the CDR3 is 16 residues. Trimming took 1 base from V and 8 from J; bases not matched to a gene: 8. The chain's CDR3 is CASSQVTGQGGDEQFF. DNA of the CDR3: TGTGCCAGCAGCCAAGTAACAGGACAGGGGGGCGATGAGCAGTTCTTC.

This chain uses TRBV2 with TRBJ2-3; TRBD2 aligns across 7 bases. Per the germline V gene, CDR1 is SNHLY and CDR2 is FYNNEI. The CDR3 is 15 amino acids. V trimming: 1 base; J trimming: 0 bases; junction bases outside the gene matches: 1. CDR3 nucleotide sequence: TGTGCCAGCAGTGAAGGGCGGGGGAGCACAGATACGCAGTATTTT. Protein sequence: CASSEGRGSTDTQYF.

The genes are TRBV4-3 and TRBJ1-2; perhaps TRBD1 as D (5 bases). V was clipped by 4 bases and J by 0 bases, with 12 bases between them. CDR1 is LGHNA and CDR2 is YSLEER in the germline V gene. CDR3 size: 15 residues. The CDR3 region is CASSRAAGANYGYTF. CDR3 in DNA: TGCGCCAGCAGCCGGGCGGCGGGGGCTAACTATGGCTACACCTTC.

This clone was recorded only once. The chain couples TRBV28 to TRBJ1-4; a possible D gene is TRBD1 (6 bases). Trimming left V 6 bases short and J 7 bases short, with 15 bases between. The CDR3 length is 14 residues. CDR1 and CDR2 (germline): MDHEN, SYDVKM. The CDR3 nucleotides read TGTGCCAGCAGGAAGGGGGGGGCGGGTGAAAAACTGTTTTTT. Translating gives CASRKGGAGEKLFF.

This rearrangement joins TRBV14 to TRBJ1-5; 9 nucleotides match TRBD1. After removal of 4 bases from V and 13 bases from J, the junction contained 8 bases not matched to a gene. The CDR3 length is 13 residues. Germline V gene lookup returns CDR1 SGHDN and CDR2 FVKESK. The CDR3 region has the DNA TGTGCCAGCAGCCTCTCGACAGGGGGGATTCAGCATTTT. It yields the protein CASSLSTGGIQHF.

The V call is TRBV5-1, the J call TRBJ2-1; 13 nucleotides align to TRBD2. Germline CDR1 is SGHRS and CDR2 is YFSETQ. With V trimmed by 5 bases and J by 5 bases, 19 bases remained unmatched. The CDR3 has 20 residues. CDR3 residues: CASRRGLAGVDKRSHNEQFF. In nucleotides, the CDR3 is TGCGCCAGCAGACGAGGACTAGCGGGAGTAGATAAGAGGTCTCACAATGAGCAGTTCTTC. Complete variable domain (other parts from reference TRBV5-1 and TRBJ2-1): KAGVTQTPRYLIKTRGQQVTLSCSPISGHRSVSWYQQTPGQGLQFLFEYFSETQRNKGNFPGRFSGRQFSNSRSEMNVSTLELGDSALYLCASRRGLAGVDKRSHNEQFFGPGTRLTVL.

This clone was counted between two and nine times. V usage is TRBV9 and J usage is TRBJ1-3; D uncertain. Germline V gene lookup returns CDR1 SGDLS and CDR2 YYNGEE. Trimming took 3 bases from V and 4 from J, leaving 8 bases between them. The CDR3 has 13 residues. Here the CDR3 DNA reads TGTGCCAGCAGCGGGAGCGACGGAAACACCATATATTTT. This codes for CASSGSDGNTIYF. The whole variable domain, remainder taken from reference TRBV9 and TRBJ1-3, is DSGVTQTPKHLITATGQRVTLRCSPRSGDLSVYWYQQSLDQGLQFLIQYYNGEERAKGNILERFSAQQFPDLHSELNLSSLELGDSALYFCASSGSDGNTIYFGEGSWLTVV.